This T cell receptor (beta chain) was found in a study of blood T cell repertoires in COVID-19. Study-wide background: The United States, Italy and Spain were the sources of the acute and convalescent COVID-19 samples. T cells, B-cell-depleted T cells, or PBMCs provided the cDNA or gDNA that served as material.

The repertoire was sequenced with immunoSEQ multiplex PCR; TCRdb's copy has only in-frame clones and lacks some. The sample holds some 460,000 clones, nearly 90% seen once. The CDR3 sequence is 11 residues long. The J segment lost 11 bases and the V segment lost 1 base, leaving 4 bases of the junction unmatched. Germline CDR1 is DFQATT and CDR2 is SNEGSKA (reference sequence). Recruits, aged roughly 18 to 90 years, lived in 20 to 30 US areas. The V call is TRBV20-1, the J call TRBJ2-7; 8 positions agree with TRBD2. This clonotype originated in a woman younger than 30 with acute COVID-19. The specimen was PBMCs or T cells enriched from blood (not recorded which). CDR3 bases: TGCAGTGCTAGAGGCGGGGGGCTCAAGTACTTC. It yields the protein CSARGGGLKYF.